The clone carrying this T cell receptor (beta chain) is classed as medium-sized (0.01 to 0.1%) by frequency. The target antigen is unknown. Germline CDR1 MNHNY, CDR2 SVGAGI (reference sequence). The CDR3 is 17 amino acids. The libraries of TRB cDNA were constructed through 5' RACE using UMI labels. From its re-call of the 5' RACE reads, TCRdb lists each CDR3 protein once, without DNA. The sample features under 9,000 distinct CDR3 sequences, with 1.6% in its top ten. These data come from a study of CXCR3-negative and CXCR3-positive naive CD8 T cells. Study-wide findings and caveats: Similar TRBV-TRBJ usage characterized naive CXCR3-negative and CXCR3-positive cells; memory cells differed. Relative to CXCR3-negative naive cells, CXCR3-positive naive cells had more hydrophobic TRB CDR3s. Memory CD8+ T cell repertoires were far less diverse than both naive subsets.

CD45RO-CCR7+CD27+CD95- was the phenotype of naive CD8+ T cells. This TCR was recovered from a human donor in good health. Some clones in this sample may be carry-over from other donors' samples. The specimen sequenced was naive CXCR3- CD8+ T cells from blood. Subset defined: CD45RO-CCR7+CD27+CD95- naive CD8+ T cells lacking CXCR3 (TNR3-). The chain has TRBV6-6 and TRBJ2-1; TCRdb selects TRBD2, and the lack of DNA leaves this call unchecked. CDR3: CASSYSSTSGSYNEQFF.